This T cell receptor (beta chain) was obtained from a study of Graves' ophthalmopathy and Graves' hyperthyroidism. Whole-study findings and limits: Ophthalmopathy versus stable hyperthyroidism: 13-signature model gave around 85% sensitivity, 75% to 83% specificity. A majority of expanded thyroid clonotypes exceeding 0.001 frequency were likewise present in blood.

Excluded were patients with other autoimmune diseases, uncontrolled infections, pregnancy or lactation. To note about this clonotype: Its antigen is still unknown.

Beta-chain TCR CDR3 regions were amplified from RNA transcripts. RT-PCR in the first round used HTBI primers; a second-round multiplex PCR followed. TCRdb reanalysed the multiplex PCR reads using MiXCR and keeps one entry per CDR3 protein. Of hundreds of thousands of distinct CDR3 sequences listed, roughly 20% are singletons. Sequenced material: peripheral blood. This clonotype originated in a woman aged 18-29 years with stable Graves' hyperthyroidism.

CDR3 amino acids: CASSREGGELFF. The CDR3 region has the DNA TGTGCCAGCAGCCGGGAGGGCGGGGAGCTGTTTTTT. This chain connects TRBV12-3 or TRBV12-4 to TRBJ2-2; 8 positions match TRBD2. The CDR3 spans 12 residues. V shed 6 bases, J shed 7 bases, and the junction held 1 base outside the gene matches.